A single sample is the source of the 15 T cell receptor beta chains below, sequenced in a study of breast tumors, draining lymph nodes, adjacent tissues. Breast cancer patients provided tissue from their axillary draining lymph nodes. MiXCR was run by TCRdb on the multiplex PCR reads, yielding one entry per CDR3 protein. The data contain 80,000 to 130,000 distinct CDR3 sequences, 21% of them singletons. The sample consisted of axillary lymph node tissue. The receptor source for this set is a female donor with breast cancer. Some clones in this sample may be carry-over from other donors' samples.

This clonotype was recorded many times. The chain recombines TRBV11-3 with TRBJ2-2; a possible D gene is TRBD1 (5 bases). From germline, CDR1 is SGHNT and CDR2 YENEEA. The CDR3 is 16 amino acids. V dropped 1 base and J dropped 3 bases, with 12 bases sitting between them. The CDR3 region has the DNA TGTGCCAGCAGCTTAGGACAGATAAGTGACACCGGGGAGCTGTTTTTT. It yields the protein CASSLGQISDTGELFF.

With regard to this clonotype: A read error may explain this, as a much larger clone is one base away. This chain uses TRBV20-1 with TRBJ2-1; 13 bases agree with TRBD2. The germline CDR1 and CDR2 sequences are DFQATT and SNEGSKA (reference sequence). This CDR3 contains 15 residues. The CDR3 spells CSGTSGASSYNEQLF. CDR3 DNA: TGCAGCGGGACTAGCGGGGCCAGCTCCTACAATGAGCAGCTCTTC.

The chain has TRBV20-1 and TRBJ2-3; tentatively, D is TRBD2 (5 bases). This CDR3 spans 15 amino acids. Trimming stripped 1 base from V and 5 bases from J, with 16 bases between. Germline CDR1 and CDR2: DFQATT and SNEGSKA (reference sequence). Here the CDR3 DNA reads TGCAGTGCTAGAGGAACCCACGGGGATGTAGATACGCAGTATTTT. Translated: CSARGTHGDVDTQYF.

This clonotype was counted many times. The genes are TRBV5-1 and TRBJ2-5, with D possibly being TRBD2 (6 bases). The V end was cut by 7 bases, the J end by 5 bases, with 15 bases between. The germline CDR1 and CDR2 sequences are SGHRS and YFSETQ. This CDR3 region has 13 residues. CDR3 region: CASGRERGETQYF. CDR3 coding DNA: TGCGCCAGCGGACGGGAACGGGGGGAGACCCAGTACTTC.

This clonotype was observed at least ten times. The CDR3 sequence is CASSLAYLGGGTDTQYF. As DNA, the CDR3 is TGCGCCAGCAGCTTGGCCTATTTAGGGGGGGGCACAGATACGCAGTATTTT. The chain has TRBV5-1 and TRBJ2-3, with a tentative D call TRBD2 (7 bases). This CDR3 spans 17 amino acids. V lost 0 bases to trimming and J lost 1 base, with 15 bases between them. Germline V gene sequence: CDR1 SGHRS, CDR2 YFSETQ.

This clonotype was recorded many times. The V call is TRBV3-1, the J call TRBJ2-5, with a weak D call TRBD1 (5 bases). V was pared by 5 bases and J by 6 bases, with 7 bases between. This CDR3 contains 11 residues. Germline V CDR1 and CDR2: LGHDT, YNNKEL (reference sequence). The DNA for the CDR3 is TGTGCCAGCAGCGCAGGGCAGACCCAGTACTTC. Translation: CASSAGQTQYF.

The table lists this clonotype with many counts. The chain joins TRBV7-8 to TRBJ1-5; 9 bases match TRBD1. The CDR3 is 16 residues long. V was pared by 5 bases and J by 2 bases, with 7 bases of the junction left unmatched. Germline values: CDR1 SGHVS, CDR2 FQNEAQ. This CDR3 is CASSAYTGGGNQPQHF. CDR3 sequence (DNA): TGTGCCAGCAGCGCTTACACAGGGGGCGGCAATCAGCCCCAGCATTTT.

This clonotype was counted many times. The chain joins TRBV6-1 to TRBJ1-2; D is ambiguous. The germline gives CDR1 MNHNS, CDR2 SASEGT. The CDR3 is 11 residues long. V lost 8 bases and J 8 bases, leaving 12 bases between the germline ends. CDR3 coding DNA: TGTGCCAGCTCTGGGCTGAGCGGCTACACCTTC. Its translation is CASSGLSGYTF.

This clonotype has a count of ten or more. The chain recombines TRBV7-2 with TRBJ1-5, with 7 bases lining up with TRBD1. CDR1 and CDR2 from the germline V gene are SGHTA and FQGNSA. The CDR3 is 15 amino acids. The trim removed 5 bases at V and 4 bases at J, leaving 8 bases unmatched. The CDR3 nucleotides read TGTGCCAGCAGCAGGGGGCCGGCACGAAATCAGCCCCAGCATTTT. Residues: CASSRGPARNQPQHF. Looking up the rest from reference TRBV7-2 and TRBJ1-5 gives the full variable domain: GAGVSQSPSNKVTEKGKDVELRCDPISGHTALYWYRQSLGQGLEFLIYFQGNSAPDKSGLPSDRFSAERTGGSVSTLTIQRTQQEDSAVYLCASSRGPARNQPQHFGDGTRLSIL.

This clonotype was detected ten times or more. The gene calls are TRBV12-5 and TRBJ2-2; D is perhaps TRBD1 (7 bases). V gave up 0 bases and J gave up 4 bases, with 15 bases separating them. Germline CDR1 and CDR2: LGHNT and FRNRAP. CDR3 length: 17 amino acids. The CDR3 coding sequence is TGTGCTAGTGGTTTGGTAGAGCAGGGGGGACGCACCGGGGAGCTGTTTTTT. It codes for CASGLVEQGGRTGELFF. The full variable domain, in which reference TRBV12-5 and TRBJ2-2 provide the parts outside the CDR3, is DARVTQTPRHKVTEMGQEVTMRCQPILGHNTVFWYRQTMMQGLELLAYFRNRAPLDDSGMPKDRFSAEMPDATLATLKIQPSEPRDSAVYFCASGLVEQGGRTGELFFGEGSRLTVL.

This clonotype was observed at least ten times. This chain joins TRBV6-6 and TRBJ2-1; 10 nucleotides align to TRBD2. Germline lookup yields CDR1 MNHNY and CDR2 SVGAGI (reference sequence). The CDR3 is 15 amino acids. The J segment lost 8 bases and the V segment lost 6 bases, leaving 10 bases of the junction unmatched. Written as DNA, the CDR3 is TGTGCCAGCAGAACCAGCGGGGGGGCGTTGGATGAGCAGTTCTTC. As protein: CASRTSGGALDEQFF.

A word on this clonotype: This may arise from a read error, as a much more abundant clone is one base away. V is TRBV5-1 and J is TRBJ2-2; no reliable D call. The CDR3 consists of 15 residues. Per the germline V gene, CDR1 is SGHRS and CDR2 is YFSETQ. The CDR3 DNA sequence: TGCGCCAGCGGCTTCGGATCCCAGAACACCGGGGAGCTGTTTTTT. Translation: CASGFGSQNTGELFF.

This clonotype was found many times. The chain carries TRBV11-2 and TRBJ2-7, with D uncertain. The CDR3 covers 14 residues. V lost 0 bases and J lost 2, with 8 bases in between. Per the germline V gene, CDR1 is SGHAT and CDR2 is FQNNGV. In DNA form, the CDR3 reads TGTGCCAGCAGCTTAGACAGTAGAGCCTACGAGCAGTACTTC. It specifies CASSLDSRAYEQYF.

In the case of this clonotype: This may arise from a read error, as a much more abundant clone is one base away. The CDR3, as DNA: TGTGCCTGTCGGGGGTCGGTCCTCTATGAGCAGTTCTTC. Translation gives CACRGSVLYEQFF. This sequence joins TRBV30 and TRBJ2-1, with D possibly matching TRBD2 (6 bases). Germline CDR1 is GTSNPN and CDR2 is SVGIG (reference sequence). The CDR3 runs to 13 residues. V was clipped by 6 bases and J by 8 bases, with 17 bases between them. Filled out from reference TRBV30 and TRBJ2-1, the complete variable domain reads SQTIHQWPATLVQPVGSPLSLECTVEGTSNPNLYWYRQAAGRGLQLLFYSVGIGQISSEVPQNLSASRPQDRQFILSSKKLLLSDSGFYLCACRGSVLYEQFFGPGTRLTVL.

This clonotype was counted many times. The chain links TRBV20-1 to TRBJ1-2; D gene unclear. V was trimmed by 2 bases and J by 3 bases, leaving 10 bases between them. Germline loops: CDR1 DFQATT, CDR2 SNEGSKA (reference sequence). There are 13 residues in the CDR3. The DNA of the CDR3 is TGCAGTGCTAGACACATAGAGGACTATGGCTACACCTTC. Amino acids: CSARHIEDYGYTF.